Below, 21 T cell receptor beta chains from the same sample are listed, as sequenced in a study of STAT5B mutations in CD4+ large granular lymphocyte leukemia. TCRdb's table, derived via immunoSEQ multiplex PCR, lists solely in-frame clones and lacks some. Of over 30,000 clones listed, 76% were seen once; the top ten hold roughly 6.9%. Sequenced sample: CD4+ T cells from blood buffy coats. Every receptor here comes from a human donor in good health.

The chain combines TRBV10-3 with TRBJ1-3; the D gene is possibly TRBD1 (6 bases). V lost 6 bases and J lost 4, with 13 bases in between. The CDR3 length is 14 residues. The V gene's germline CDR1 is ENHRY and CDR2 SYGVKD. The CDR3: CAISGSGQGNTIYF. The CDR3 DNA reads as TGTGCCATCAGCGGGTCCGGACAGGGAAACACCATATATTTT.

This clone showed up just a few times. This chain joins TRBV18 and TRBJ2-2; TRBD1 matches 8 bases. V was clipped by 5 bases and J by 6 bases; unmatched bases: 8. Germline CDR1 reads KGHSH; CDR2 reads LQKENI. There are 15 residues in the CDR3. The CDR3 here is CASSRQGIDPGELFF. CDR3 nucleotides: TGTGCCAGCTCAAGACAGGGGATAGACCCCGGGGAGCTGTTTTTT.

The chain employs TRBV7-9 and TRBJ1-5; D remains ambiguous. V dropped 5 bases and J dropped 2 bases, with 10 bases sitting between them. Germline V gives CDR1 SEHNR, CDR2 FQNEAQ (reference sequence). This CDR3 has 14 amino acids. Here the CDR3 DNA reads TGTGCCAGCAGCCCACGGGAGGGCAATCAGCCCCAGCATTTT. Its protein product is CASSPREGNQPQHF. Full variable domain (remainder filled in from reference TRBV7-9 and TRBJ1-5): DTGVSQNPRHKITKRGQNVTFRCDPISEHNRLYWYRQTLGQGPEFLTYFQNEAQLEKSRLLSDRFSAERPKGSFSTLEIQRTEQGDSAMYLCASSPREGNQPQHFGDGTRLSIL.

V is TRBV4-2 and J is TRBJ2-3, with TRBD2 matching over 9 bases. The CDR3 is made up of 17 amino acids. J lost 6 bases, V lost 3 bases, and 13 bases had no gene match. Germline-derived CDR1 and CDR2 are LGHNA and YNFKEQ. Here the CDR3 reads CASSHSLLAGRGDTQYF. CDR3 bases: TGTGCCAGCAGCCATTCCCTTCTAGCGGGAAGGGGTGATACGCAGTATTTT.

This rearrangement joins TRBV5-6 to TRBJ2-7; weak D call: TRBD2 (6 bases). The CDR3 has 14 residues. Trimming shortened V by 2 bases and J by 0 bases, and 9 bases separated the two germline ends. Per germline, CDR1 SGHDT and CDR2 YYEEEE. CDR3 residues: CASSLGTFSYEQYF. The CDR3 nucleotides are TGTGCCAGCAGCTTAGGGACTTTCTCCTACGAGCAGTACTTC.

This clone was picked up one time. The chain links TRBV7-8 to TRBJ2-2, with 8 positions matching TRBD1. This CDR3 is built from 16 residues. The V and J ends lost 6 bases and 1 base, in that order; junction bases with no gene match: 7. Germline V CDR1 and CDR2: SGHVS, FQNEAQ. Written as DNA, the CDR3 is TGTGCCAGCAGACAACCCGGGACAGGGAACACCGGGGAGCTGTTTTTT. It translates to CASRQPGTGNTGELFF.

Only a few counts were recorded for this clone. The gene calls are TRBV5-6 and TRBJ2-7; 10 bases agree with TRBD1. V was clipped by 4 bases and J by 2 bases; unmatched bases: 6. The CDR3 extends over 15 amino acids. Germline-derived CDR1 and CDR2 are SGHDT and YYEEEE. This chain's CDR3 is CASSDWTGGTYEQYF. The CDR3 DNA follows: TGTGCCAGCAGCGATTGGACAGGGGGAACCTACGAGCAGTACTTC.

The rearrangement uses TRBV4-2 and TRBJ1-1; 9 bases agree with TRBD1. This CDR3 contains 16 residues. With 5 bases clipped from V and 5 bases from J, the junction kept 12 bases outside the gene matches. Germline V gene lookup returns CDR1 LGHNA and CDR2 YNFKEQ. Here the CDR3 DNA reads TGTGCCAGCAGCGAGCGAGAACAGGGGGCGGGAACTGAAGCTTTCTTT. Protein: CASSEREQGAGTEAFF.

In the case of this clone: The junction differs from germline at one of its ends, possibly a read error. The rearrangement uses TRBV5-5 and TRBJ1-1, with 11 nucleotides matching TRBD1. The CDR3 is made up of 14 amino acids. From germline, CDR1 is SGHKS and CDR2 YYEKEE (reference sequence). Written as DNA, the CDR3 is TGTGCCAGCAGCTCCGGACAGGGGGCAGGTGAATCTTTCTTT. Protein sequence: CASSSGQGAGESFF.

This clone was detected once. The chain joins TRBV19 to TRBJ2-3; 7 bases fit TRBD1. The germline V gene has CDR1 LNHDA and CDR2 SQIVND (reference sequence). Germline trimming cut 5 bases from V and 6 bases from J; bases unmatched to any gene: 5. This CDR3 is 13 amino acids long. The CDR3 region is CASSVDRADTQYF. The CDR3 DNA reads TGTGCCAGTAGTGTTGACAGGGCCGATACGCAGTATTTT.

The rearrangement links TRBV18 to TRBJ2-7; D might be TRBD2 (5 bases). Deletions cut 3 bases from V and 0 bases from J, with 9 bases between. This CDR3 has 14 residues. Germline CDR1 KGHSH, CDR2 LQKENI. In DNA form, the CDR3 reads TGTGCCAGCTCACCGGCGGGCCTCTCCTACGAGCAGTACTTC. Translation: CASSPAGLSYEQYF.

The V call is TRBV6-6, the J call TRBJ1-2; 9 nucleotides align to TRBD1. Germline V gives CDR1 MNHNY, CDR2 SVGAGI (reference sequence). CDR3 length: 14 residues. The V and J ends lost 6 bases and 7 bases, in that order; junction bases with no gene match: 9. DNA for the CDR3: TGTGCCAGCAGGCCACAGGGGGCTCGTCGTGGCTACACCTTC. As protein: CASRPQGARRGYTF.

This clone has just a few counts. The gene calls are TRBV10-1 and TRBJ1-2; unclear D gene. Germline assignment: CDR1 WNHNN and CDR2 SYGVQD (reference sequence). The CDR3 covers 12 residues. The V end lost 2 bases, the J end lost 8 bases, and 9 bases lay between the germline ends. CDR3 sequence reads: CASSEVGGGYTF. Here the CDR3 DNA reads TGCGCCAGCAGTGAGGTTGGCGGCGGCTACACCTTC.

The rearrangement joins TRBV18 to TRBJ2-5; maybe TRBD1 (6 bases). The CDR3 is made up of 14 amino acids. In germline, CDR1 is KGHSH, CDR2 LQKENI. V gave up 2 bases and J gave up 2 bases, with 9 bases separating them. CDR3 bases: TGTGCCAGCTCACCAGTCGACAGGCAAGAGACCCAGTACTTC. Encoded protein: CASSPVDRQETQYF.

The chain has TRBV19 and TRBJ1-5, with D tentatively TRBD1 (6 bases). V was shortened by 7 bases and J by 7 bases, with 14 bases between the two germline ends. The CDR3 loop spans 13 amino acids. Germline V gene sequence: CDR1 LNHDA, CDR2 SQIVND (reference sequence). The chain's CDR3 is CASNSQGVQPQHF. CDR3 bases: TGTGCCAGTAATTCACAGGGAGTACAGCCCCAGCATTTT.

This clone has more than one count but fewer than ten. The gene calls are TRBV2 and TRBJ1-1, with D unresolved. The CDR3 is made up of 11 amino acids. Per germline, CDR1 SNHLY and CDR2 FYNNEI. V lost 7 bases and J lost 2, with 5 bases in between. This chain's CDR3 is CASKYNTEAFF. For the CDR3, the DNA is TGTGCCAGCAAGTACAACACTGAAGCTTTCTTT.

The CDR3 coding sequence is TGTGCCAGCTCACCCCAGGGGGCTGAAGCTTTCTTT. Translated: CASSPQGAEAFF. The rearrangement uses TRBV18 and TRBJ1-1; 7 positions match TRBD1. The CDR3 is made up of 12 amino acids. The trim removed 3 bases at V and 6 bases at J, leaving 1 base unmatched. Germline V gives CDR1 KGHSH, CDR2 LQKENI.

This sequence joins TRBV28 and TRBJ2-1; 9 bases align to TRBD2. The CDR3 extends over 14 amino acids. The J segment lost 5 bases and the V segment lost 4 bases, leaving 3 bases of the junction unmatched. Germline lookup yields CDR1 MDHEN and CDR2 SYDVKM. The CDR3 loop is CASSWGLANNEQFF. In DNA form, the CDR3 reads TGTGCCAGCAGTTGGGGACTAGCTAACAATGAGCAGTTCTTC.

CDR3 loop: CASRRTEETQYF. CDR3 DNA sequence: TGTGCCAGCCGCCGCACGGAAGAGACCCAGTACTTC. This rearrangement joins TRBV11-2 to TRBJ2-5, with D unresolved. CDR1 and CDR2 from the germline V gene are SGHAT and FQNNGV. Trimming removed 8 bases at V and 3 bases at J, with 10 bases between. The CDR3 contains 12 residues.

CDR3 nucleotide sequence: TGTGCCAGCAGCCTATACGGGAACACTGAAGCTTTCTTT. Its protein product is CASSLYGNTEAFF. The chain carries TRBV7-8 and TRBJ1-1; D gene unclear. This CDR3 has 13 amino acids. Trimming took 5 bases from V and 1 from J, leaving 8 bases between them. CDR1 and CDR2 (germline): SGHVS, FQNEAQ. The whole variable domain, filled in from reference TRBV7-8 and TRBJ1-1, reads GAGVSQSPRYKVAKRGQDVALRCDPISGHVSLFWYQQALGQGPEFLTYFQNEAQLDKSGLPSDRFFAERPEGSVSTLKIQRTQQEDSAVYLCASSLYGNTEAFFGQGTRLTVV.

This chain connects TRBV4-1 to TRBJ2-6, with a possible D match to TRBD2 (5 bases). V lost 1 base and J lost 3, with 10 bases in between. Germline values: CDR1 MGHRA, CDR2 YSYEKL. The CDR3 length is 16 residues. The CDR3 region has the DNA TGCGCCAGCAGCCAAGTAGTCGGGGTTGGGGCCAACGTCCTGACTTTC. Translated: CASSQVVGVGANVLTF.